This passage covers 23 T cell receptor beta chains from one sample sequenced in a study of OX40 agonist ivuxolimab in advanced cancers. Only in-frame clones appear in the TCRdb table, and some are missing; sequencing was by immunoSEQ multiplex PCR. The sample shows 25,000 or so clones, 75% to 90% of them seen only once. This specimen was CD4+ or CD8+ T cells sorted from blood, taken in a trial of the OX40 agonist ivuxolimab. These receptors were obtained from an adult with an advanced solid tumor such as melanoma, head and neck, liver or kidney cancer.

This clone was observed a few times. The chain employs TRBV19 and TRBJ2-7; TRBD2 is a possible D gene (5 bases). This CDR3 comprises 15 residues. Between the trimmed V and J ends, which lost 6 bases and 3 bases, there was a span of 18 bases. Germline CDR1 is LNHDA and CDR2 is SQIVND (reference sequence). Here the CDR3 DNA reads TGTGCCAGTAGCCTAGATTCCCTGAGCGGCTACGAGCAGTACTTC. Amino acid sequence: CASSLDSLSGYEQYF.

The chain joins TRBV9 to TRBJ2-3; D remains ambiguous. CDR1 is SGDLS and CDR2 is YYNGEE in the germline V gene. Deletions cut 0 bases from V and 2 bases from J, with 7 bases between. The length of the CDR3 is 14 residues. The CDR3 DNA follows: TGTGCCAGCAGCGTAGACGGTTTCACAGATACGCAGTATTTT. Translating gives CASSVDGFTDTQYF.

This chain's CDR3 is CASSSGTGGFYEQFF. CDR3 nucleotides: TGTGCCAGCAGCTCCGGGACAGGGGGTTTTTATGAGCAGTTCTTC. V gene TRBV11-2 combines with J gene TRBJ2-1; TRBD1 matches at 11 bases. The ends lost 4 bases at V and 8 bases at J; junction bases unmatched: 7. This CDR3 comprises 15 residues. Germline lookup yields CDR1 SGHAT and CDR2 FQNNGV.

The chain carries TRBV4-3 and TRBJ2-2; either TRBD1 or TRBD2 may supply D (6 bases each). The CDR3 has 16 amino acids. The ends were cut back, 0 bases at V and 4 bases at J, with 12 bases in the middle. Germline V gene data show CDR1 as LGHNA and CDR2 as YSLEER. The CDR3: CASSQEKKGGTGELFF. CDR3 DNA sequence: TGCGCCAGCAGCCAAGAAAAGAAGGGGGGCACCGGGGAGCTGTTTTTT.

This clone was seen a single time. The chain links TRBV11-3 to TRBJ2-1, with 8 bases identical to TRBD2. The germline V gene encodes CDR1 SGHNT and CDR2 YENEEA. The CDR3 is made up of 12 amino acids. After removal of 5 bases from V and 8 bases from J, the junction contained 2 bases not matched to a gene. Here the CDR3 reads CASSRLAYEQFF. The DNA for the CDR3 is TGTGCCAGCAGCCGACTAGCGTATGAGCAGTTCTTC.

V usage is TRBV11-2 and J usage is TRBJ2-7; D not certain. The CDR3 consists of 16 residues. Trimming took 5 bases from V and 0 from J, leaving 17 bases between them. Germline CDR1 and CDR2: SGHAT and FQNNGV. CDR3 nucleotide sequence: TGTGCCAGCAGCACCCTGCGTGGGCGGAGCTCCTACGAGCAGTACTTC. It translates to CASSTLRGRSSYEQYF.

The chain couples TRBV7-9 to TRBJ1-4; TRBD1 aligns across 7 bases. This CDR3 region has 14 residues. Germline V gene data show CDR1 as SEHNR and CDR2 as FQNEAQ (reference sequence). Unmatched junction bases numbered 8, after V lost 5 bases and J lost 8 bases. The CDR3: CASSPRQGREKLFF. CDR3 coding DNA: TGTGCCAGCAGCCCCCGACAGGGACGAGAAAAACTGTTTTTT.

This clone has a single count. The gene calls are TRBV29-1 and TRBJ1-2, with D unresolved. This CDR3 is 13 amino acids long. From germline, CDR1 is SQVTM and CDR2 ANQGSEA. Trimming left V 3 bases short and J 4 bases short, with 12 bases between. CDR3 loop: CSVETVAVYGYTF. CDR3 DNA sequence: TGCAGCGTTGAGACCGTTGCCGTCTATGGCTACACCTTC.

In DNA, the CDR3 is TGTGCCAGCAGTCCCCGGGCCTCCGGGGGGTCACCCCTCCACTTT. It yields the protein CASSPRASGGSPLHF. V is TRBV2 and J is TRBJ1-6; TRBD1 might be the D (5 bases). The CDR3 sequence is 15 residues long. V was clipped by 5 bases and J by 10 bases, with 18 bases between them. CDR1 and CDR2 (germline): SNHLY, FYNNEI. The whole variable domain, remainder taken from reference TRBV2 and TRBJ1-6, is EPEVTQTPSHQVTQMGQEVILRCVPISNHLYFYWYRQILGQKVEFLVSFYNNEISEKSEIFDDQFSVERPDGSNFTLKIRSTKLEDSAMYFCASSPRASGGSPLHFGNGTRLTVT.

The genes are TRBV18 and TRBJ2-1; TRBD2 matches at 9 bases. The germline V gene has CDR1 KGHSH and CDR2 LQKENI. This CDR3 is built from 16 residues. With 0 bases clipped from V and 0 bases from J, the junction kept 0 bases outside the gene matches. The CDR3 loop reads CASSPPSGGSYNEQFF. DNA of the CDR3: TGTGCCAGCTCACCACCTAGCGGGGGCTCCTACAATGAGCAGTTCTTC.

V usage is TRBV11-2 and J usage is TRBJ1-4; 8 nucleotides match TRBD1. After removal of 5 bases from V and 6 bases from J, the junction contained 8 bases not matched to a gene. Germline V gene lookup returns CDR1 SGHAT and CDR2 FQNNGV. CDR3 size: 15 residues. The CDR3 spells CASSTRTGRDEKLFF. In nucleotides, the CDR3 is TGTGCCAGCAGCACCCGGACAGGGCGGGATGAAAAACTGTTTTTT.

The V gene is TRBV5-4, the J gene TRBJ2-7; 11 bases are a match to TRBD2. This CDR3 has 17 amino acids. Germline values: CDR1 SGHNT, CDR2 YYREEE (reference sequence). J gave up 2 bases and V 4 bases, and 11 bases lay outside the gene matches. The CDR3 loop is CASSQKKLAGGPYEQYF. The CDR3, as DNA: TGTGCCAGCAGCCAGAAAAAGCTAGCGGGAGGACCCTACGAGCAGTACTTC.

The CDR3 region has the DNA TGTGCCAGCAGCGTGGGAACACAGGGGGTAAACACTGAAGCTTTCTTT. Protein: CASSVGTQGVNTEAFF. V is TRBV9 and J is TRBJ1-1, with TRBD1 matching over 8 bases. From germline, CDR1 is SGDLS and CDR2 YYNGEE. V dropped 2 bases and J dropped 2; count of bases not matched to a gene: 8. The CDR3 has 16 residues.

The table lists this clone with a count of one. J is TRBJ2-5 and V is TRBV6-6, with 10 bases identical to TRBD2. This CDR3 spans 15 amino acids. The junction had 10 bases not matched to a gene; V was cut back by 5 bases and J by 7 bases. Germline V gives CDR1 MNHNY, CDR2 SVGAGI (reference sequence). The CDR3 spells CASSDTSGVGGTQYF. The CDR3 DNA is TGTGCCAGCAGTGATACTAGCGGGGTGGGCGGGACCCAGTACTTC.

In its sample, this clone was seen once. The chain has TRBV5-1 and TRBJ2-3; D remains ambiguous. This CDR3 region has 16 residues. Deletions cut 0 bases from V and 2 bases from J, with 13 bases between. Germline V gives CDR1 SGHRS, CDR2 YFSETQ. The CDR3 protein is CASSLGAFGVTDTQYF. The CDR3 bases are TGCGCCAGCAGCTTGGGGGCCTTTGGGGTCACAGATACGCAGTATTTT.

The chain employs TRBV29-1 and TRBJ1-2, with 8 bases lining up with TRBD1. J lost 4 bases, V lost 4 bases, and 8 bases had no gene match. The CDR3 loop spans 14 amino acids. Per the germline V gene, CDR1 is SQVTM and CDR2 is ANQGSEA. The CDR3 here is CSVAYDRGGYGYTF. For the CDR3, the DNA is TGCAGCGTTGCCTATGACAGGGGAGGCTATGGCTACACCTTC. The full variable domain, with the rest looked up from reference TRBV29-1 and TRBJ1-2, is SAVISQKPSRDICQRGTSLTIQCQVDSQVTMMFWYRQQPGQSLTLIATANQGSEATYESGFVIDKFPISRPNLTFSTLTVSNMSPEDSSIYLCSVAYDRGGYGYTFGSGTRLTVV.

This sequence joins TRBV10-3 and TRBJ2-3; D might be TRBD1 (5 bases). V was pared by 7 bases and J by 1 base, with 9 bases between. Germline V gene data show CDR1 as ENHRY and CDR2 as SYGVKD. The CDR3 has 13 amino acids. The CDR3 bases are TGTGCCATCATGGGGCTCGGCACAGATACGCAGTATTTT. This sequence encodes CAIMGLGTDTQYF.

Only one count was recorded for this clone. The chain combines TRBV30 with TRBJ2-4, with D unresolved. Germline V gene data show CDR1 as GTSNPN and CDR2 as SVGIG (reference sequence). CDR3 length: 13 amino acids. The V and J ends lost 3 bases and 12 bases respectively, with 18 bases between them. CDR3 in amino acids: CAWSENSGQRQYF. CDR3 sequence (DNA): TGTGCCTGGAGCGAGAACTCCGGGCAACGTCAGTACTTC.

J is TRBJ2-7 and V is TRBV27; the D is unclear. This CDR3 is built from 12 residues. With 4 bases removed from V and 3 bases from J, the gap between germline ends came to 7 bases. CDR1 and CDR2 from the germline V gene are MNHEY and SMNVEV (reference sequence). The CDR3 loop reads CASSSINYEQYF. The CDR3 region has the DNA TGTGCCAGCAGTTCGATTAACTACGAGCAGTACTTC.

This clone appeared once. The CDR3 DNA is TGTGCCAGCAGTCCGCGTCGGACAGGGCACTATGGCTACACCTTC. Its protein is CASSPRRTGHYGYTF. The chain joins TRBV6-1 to TRBJ1-2; the match to TRBD1 covers 8 bases. This CDR3 spans 15 amino acids. Germline V gene data show CDR1 as MNHNS and CDR2 as SASEGT. V dropped 5 bases and J dropped 3; count of bases not matched to a gene: 8.

This clone showed up just once. The V and J genes are TRBV19 and TRBJ2-1; 11 bases align to TRBD1. Per germline, CDR1 LNHDA and CDR2 SQIVND (reference sequence). This CDR3 has 15 residues. V shed 6 bases and J 6 bases; nucleotides not matched to a gene: 7. The CDR3 loop is CASRDGQGASNEQFF. Here the CDR3 DNA reads TGTGCCAGTAGGGACGGACAGGGGGCGAGCAATGAGCAGTTCTTC.

The chain has TRBV5-6 and TRBJ2-1, with D possibly being TRBD1 (6 bases). CDR1 is SGHDT and CDR2 is YYEEEE in the germline V gene. This CDR3 is built from 16 residues. Trimming took 1 base from V and 2 from J, leaving 13 bases between them. The CDR3 DNA is TGTGCCAGCAGCTTGTCCCAGGGGTCGACCTACAATGAGCAGTTCTTC. Protein: CASSLSQGSTYNEQFF.

V and J are TRBV14 and TRBJ2-7, with D hard to call. This CDR3 spans 13 amino acids. CDR1 SGHDN and CDR2 FVKESK come from the germline V gene. Between the trimmed V and J ends, which lost 4 bases and 3 bases, there was a span of 10 bases. This chain's CDR3 is CASSLTILYEQYF. The CDR3 region has the DNA TGTGCCAGCAGCCTGACAATACTCTACGAGCAGTACTTC. Drawing the rest from reference TRBV14 and TRBJ2-7, the complete variable domain is EAGVTQFPSHSVIEKGQTVTLRCDPISGHDNLYWYRRVMGKEIKFLLHFVKESKQDESGMPNNRFLAERTGGTYSTLKVQPAELEDSGVYFCASSLTILYEQYFGPGTRLTVT.